This T cell receptor beta chain was observed in a study of vaccination effects on CD4 cells after COVID-19 (dated by TCRdb to the early 2020s). Study-level background: Across the study, the median time from the second dose to post-vaccine sampling was 72 days (range 14 to 241). The Oncomine TCR Beta short-read assay on an Illumina iSeq 100 was used to sequence cultures from other donors in the study. The full study included roughly 11 COVID-19 convalescent patients and a few SARS-CoV-2-naive healthy vaccine recipients. SARS-CoV-2 spike-specific CD4+ TCR repertoires from before and after mRNA vaccination were compared in COVID-19 convalescent patients and in infection-naive vaccine recipients. Results the study describes overall, beyond this receptor: Only a small number of convalescent patients were included, and no early post-infection timepoints were available, which limited the study. At late post-vaccination timepoints, both infection-induced and vaccine-induced clones showed marked clonal contraction, consistent with waning T cell responses. Among healthy vaccine recipients, nearly all vaccine-induced clones were SARS-CoV-2 mono-reactive, and only 1 of 255 was cross-reactive with common cold coronaviruses.

On this clone itself: Its antigen is unknown. It has no much larger one-base neighbor in the sample; base qualities were not kept.

The receptor library was made with the immunoSEQ multiplex PCR assay. DNA from the CD4+ T cells that had been cultured and isolated underwent TCR beta CDR3 sequencing. Per the authors' processing: Non-productive TCR sequences were removed, reads were trimmed to the CDR3 region, and CDR3s of at least 7 amino acids were retained. Antigen-specific clonotypes were identified with the MANAFEST web app by comparing expansion in peptide wells against reference cultures. To be called positive, a clone needed expansion at FDR<0.05 compared with the reference and with all other wells, an odds ratio greater than 5, and a frequency greater than 0.1% in two replicate wells. Clonotypes significantly expanded in SARS-CoV-2 spike wells and in at least one common cold coronavirus spike condition were defined as cross-reactive. CDR3 similarity was assessed by Levenshtein distance using the stringdist R package, and unrooted trees were constructed with ape in R 3.6.1. Sourced from immuneACCESS, this table was stored by TCRdb with only in-frame sequences that have V and J called. A share of the clones is absent; for the studies checked, an unresolved V gene accounts for under half, and the remainder has no known explanation. The DNA was the basis for D and trimming; V, J and clone size are from that table. This sample is represented by under 80,000 clones; less than 80% of them were singletons. The ten largest clones represent 0.95% of the sample.

To identify antigen-specific CD4+ T cell clonotypes by their expansion, the ViraFEST assay first stimulated PBMC with viral peptide pools and then applied TCR sequencing. After less than 13 days of culture, CD4+ T cells were isolated with the EasySep CD4+ T cell isolation kit. Each participant received two doses of an mRNA SARS-CoV-2 vaccine, either BNT162b2 or mRNA-1273. None of the healthy vaccine recipients had a prior SARS-CoV-2 infection, which was confirmed by nucleocapsid antibody tests that came back negative both before and after vaccination. Roughly 1.9 million PBMC per well were cultured with about 9 ug/ml peptides in IMDM containing around 5.3% human AB serum, about 10 IU/ml IL-2 and gentamicin. Half of the culture medium was replaced with fresh IL-2-containing medium on days 3 and 7. Each peptide stimulation condition was cultured in triplicate wells unless otherwise noted. PBMC were separated from whole blood using Ficoll-Paque Plus gradient centrifugation and were then either cryopreserved at -140C or used fresh. The overlapping peptide pools covered the spike proteins of SARS-CoV-2 as well as those of the common cold coronaviruses HCoV-NL63, HCoV-OC43 and HCoV-229E. The QIAamp micro DNA kit was used to extract genomic DNA from the cultured CD4+ T cells.

The germline V gene sets CDR1 to SGHTA and CDR2 to FQGNSA. A distance of 13 bases separates the germline ends of V and J, which lose 11 bases and 0 bases respectively. CDR3 length: 14 amino acids, cysteine to phenylalanine. The sequence is cut down to CDR3 DNA, 42 bases in frame from base 1. Sequencing used CD4+ T cells from PBMCs cultured with HCoV-OC43 spike peptides, obtained after COVID-19 vaccination. The cell subset or site label on this specimen signifies: HCoV-OC43 spike overlapping peptide pool stimulation. The chain employs TRBV7-2 and TRBJ2-2; 6 matching bases give a weak D call of TRBD1. This TCR was sampled from a human donor who received a COVID-19 vaccine. This receptor carries the CDR3 CADRQVSNTGELFF. DNA sequence: TGTGCCGACCGACAGGTTTCGAACACCGGGGAGCTGTTTTTT.